This T cell receptor (beta chain) was observed in a study of CD8 T cells in ankylosing spondylitis. Via MiXCR, TCRdb re-called the 5' RACE reads, giving one row per CDR3 protein. The table lists 250,000 or so distinct CDR3 sequences, over 15% of them singletons, with around 32% in the top ten. CDR1 is SNHLY, CDR2 FYNNEI, per germline. Trimming at V came to 3 bases and at J to 7 bases, leaving 6 bases not matched to a gene. The length of the CDR3 is 15 residues. The receptor was isolated from a male donor with ankylosing spondylitis or in good health (not recorded which). Sequences were obtained from blood, either unsorted or a sorted T cell fraction (not recorded which). This chain uses TRBV2 with TRBJ2-1; 10 nucleotides line up with TRBD2. This CDR3 is CASSDPSGRGNEQFF. CDR3 nucleotide sequence: TGTGCCAGCAGTGATCCTAGCGGGAGAGGGAATGAGCAGTTCTTC. The variable domain in full, completed from reference TRBV2 and TRBJ2-1, reads EPEVTQTPSHQVTQMGQEVILRCVPISNHLYFYWYRQILGQKVEFLVSFYNNEISEKSEIFDDQFSVERPDGSNFTLKIRSTKLEDSAMYFCASSDPSGRGNEQFFGPGTRLTVL.